This T cell receptor (beta chain) was recovered during a study of cytomegalovirus exposure and HLA in healthy donors (dated by TCRdb to about 2017). Regarding the research as a whole: An earlier analysis of more than 550 of the donors reported approximately 260 Gb of sequence data and around 120 million unique TCR beta sequences obtained from some 170 million T cells. Both class I and class II loci were covered by HLA typing, at four-digit resolution. The study combined high-throughput TCR immunosequencing, statistical association of individual TCRs with disease status, and machine learning to predict cytomegalovirus infection status. In an earlier analysis of 587 of the donors, high-throughput TCR beta sequencing was used to judge whether each TCR beta V gene segment behaved as functional or pseudogenic. The study aimed to test whether signatures of past pathogen exposure could be identified by cataloging public T cell receptors. An early release covering some 640 HLA-typed donors comprised about 320 gigabases of sequencing data and some 79 million unique TCR sequences. A later genetic analysis used genome-wide SNP genotypes for about 60% of the 666 donors, treating that subset as a discovery cohort. In the later analysis, no new phenotypic data were used to find candidate immune exposures; instead, reliance was placed on TCR beta sequences and their occurrence across donors. The study used immunosequencing to profile the T cell repertoires of approximately 630 subjects and linked those repertoires to cytomegalovirus serostatus. Roughly five DR-DQ haplotypes were handled as single units for association and clustering, since linkage in the cohort was strong. Along with the 666-subject first cohort, a separate validation cohort of roughly 110 different subjects was used. Among 398 genotyped donors of the cohort, an average of about 240,000 unique TCR beta nucleotide sequences were sequenced per donor, roughly 18% of them non-productive. Donor age, sex, ethnicity and CMV serostatus were compiled alongside the repertoire data. The genetic ancestry cluster associated with self-reported Caucasian donors included 65% to 90% of the roughly 360 genotyped donors. All discovery cohort repertoires had been generated on a single sequencing platform. Typing coverage varied by locus: roughly 629-630 donors for A, B, C, DRB1 and DQB1; roughly 510 for DQA1; over 600 for DPA1; fewer than 480 for DPB1. To study patterns of TCR occurrence, a later analysis re-analyzed previously published TCR beta repertoires from 666 donors and added high-resolution HLA genotyping.

What the work shows at the level of the full study, not this receptor alone: In vitro tests confirmed that three of the cytomegalovirus-associated TCR beta chains recognize cytomegalovirus antigens. V-gene and J-gene trimming of TCR beta chains was associated with a missense DCLRE1C variant in a later genetic analysis, and the association was replicated in an independent cohort. Broadly in line with IMGT annotations, most TCR beta V segments showed up in productive rearrangements about 87% or about 30% of the time in an earlier analysis of around 550 of the donors. In a later analysis, TCR association rates were found to vary across HLA loci, with the most associated TCRs seen for DRB1 alleles and the fewest for HLA-C alleles. The classifier was reported to diagnose cytomegalovirus status with high specificity and sensitivity in both the original and validation cohorts. The authors suggested that the approach could potentially be generalized to other disease states and immunological phenotypes. The study listed approximately 150 TCR beta chains as associated with cytomegalovirus. A cluster of highly shared sequence variants was judged likely to be a technical artifact of the sequencing pipeline. Several of the top co-occurrence clusters appeared to be linked to parvovirus B19, influenza, CMV and Epstein-Barr virus, according to a later analysis. Presence/absence analyses assumed roughly uniform sequencing depth across donors, an assumption that may not hold. This cohort had only TCR beta chains sequenced, and the lack of alpha or paired-chain data limited which features could be detected. CMV serostatus was the only immune exposure information available for the cohort. In a later genetic analysis, fewer N-insertions in productive TCRs were reported among donors in an Asian-associated ancestry cluster than the roughly 700-donor mean. HLA typing was unavailable for some donors at each locus, so association tests used only the typed subset. At a false discovery rate of 0.05, a later analysis linked some 17,000 TCR beta sequences to specific HLA alleles. Because counts were too low, roughly 18 rarely observed V segments, including chromosome 9 orphons, were left out of the earlier analysis of 500 to 750 of the donors. Some IMGT-functional V segments, including TRBV6-2 and TRBV6-3, could not be distinguished by the 87-base-pair reads and were therefore excluded. In a later analysis, HLA-associated TCR beta chains showed more clonal expansion and lower generation probabilities than non-associated chains that were equally common. Linkage disequilibrium might explain the correlated functional status among segregating V segments, but an unknown experimental factor could not be ruled out. Most TCR sequences were observed very rarely across donors, whereas some public TCRs were present in many individuals. In a later analysis, most CMV-associated TCR beta chains were found to appear HLA-restricted, with HLA associations seemingly driven largely by CMV exposure. A further reported finding was that TCR beta sequences accurately predicted the HLA-A and HLA-B alleles for most subjects in the first cohort. Assigning TCR associations to individual alleles was difficult when HLA alleles, especially DR and DQ, strongly co-occurred.

The cohort comprised more than 550 healthy bone marrow donors. All cohort members were sampled while nominally healthy, although unrecorded immune exposures were likely present. The donor was CMV seronegative and belonged to the group of 352 seronegative cohort members. Each donor provided a peripheral blood sample, and peripheral blood mononuclear cells were used for TCR beta sequencing. Genomic DNA was extracted from the blood cell samples with the Qiagen DNeasy Blood Extraction Kit. This clone has a single count. The antigen it binds to is not known. Base qualities are not at hand, and no much larger clone is one base apart. At the junction V is shortened by 5 bases and J by 4 bases, with 14 bases in between. In the germline V gene (reference sequence), CDR1 corresponds to SEHNR and CDR2 to FQNEAQ. From cysteine to phenylalanine, the CDR3 is 14 amino acids long. Solely the CDR3 DNA is kept, with 42 bases framed from the first base.

Receptor amplification or capture employed the immunoSEQ multiplex PCR assay. The multiplex PCR relied on a mix of 60 forward primers for TCR Vbeta segments and 13 reverse primers for TCR Jbeta segments. Amplification of the CDR3 region of rearranged TCR beta genes was performed with a multiplex PCR assay on genomic DNA. The amplified TCR beta libraries were sequenced on the Illumina HiSeq System as 87-base-pair reads. The published analysis was carried out like this. A later analysis counted approximately 76 million unique TCR beta chains across the 640 or so repertoires, and 9.5 million to 11 million of these chains were shared by at least two donors. To remove PCR and sequencing errors, raw reads were error-corrected and collapsed into unique sequences using a nearest-neighbor algorithm that merged closely related sequences. V, D and J gene segments were assigned by aligning CDR3 sequences to IMGT reference sequences. Each retained sequence needed at least a six-nucleotide match to both a V gene segment and a J gene segment. A rearrangement was called productive if the CDR3 had no stop codons and remained in frame with V and J, and every other rearrangement was called non-productive. Following IMGT convention, CDR3 was defined as the stretch from the second conserved V-encoded cysteine up to the conserved J-encoded phenylalanine. The earlier analysis of roughly 590 of the donors excluded any sequence lacking an unambiguous match to a single V gene segment. An earlier analysis of just under 600 of the donors called V segments functional above 56.7% productive rearrangements and segregating when the between-donor standard deviation exceeded 5%. A statistical classification framework was built to diagnose cytomegalovirus status from the catalog of TCR beta chain sequences. V and J gene assignment, in a later analysis, came from comparing TCR nucleotide sequences with IMGT/GENE-DB human TR gene sequences. The TCRdist pipeline was used in a later analysis to assign CDR3 sequences and most-parsimonious VDJ recombination scenarios. In a later analysis, every TCR beta chain was defined by the combination of its CDR3 amino acid sequence and its V-gene family, and reads without a unique V-gene family were dropped. In a later analysis, some 600 highly shared, low-generation-probability nucleotide sequences were removed to address suspected cross-contamination and a sequencing artifact. For each public chain, a later analysis derived a clonal expansion index from normalized ranks of inferred template counts within each repertoire. Generation probabilities in a later analysis came from a VDJ recombination model fitted to out-of-frame rearrangements, and those results were checked against IGoR. A later analysis scored TCR-TCR, TCR-HLA and TCR-CMV co-occurrence with hypergeometric tests, applying a repertoire-size bias correction to TCR pairs. To estimate false discovery rates, a later analysis permuted the HLA or CMV assignments 20 times. In a later analysis, co-occurring TCRs were grouped using DBSCAN, and TCRdist sequence similarity was added for clustering within HLA-allele-positive subsets. Repertoires with fewer than 30,000 or more than 120,000 public chains were left out of co-occurrence clustering, as were a few repertoires with anomalous nucleotide sharing. TCRdb re-hosts the immuneACCESS table, in-frame sequences only. Its copies lack some clones; in the studies checked, an unresolved V gene accounts for under half of them, and the cause for the rest is not known. Clone size and V and J calls were adopted from that table, with D and trimming inferred from the DNA. In this sample the table shows some 130,000 clones, roughly 80% of which occur a single time. The ten largest clones take up around 1.2% of the sample.

Here the chain combines TRBV7-9 and TRBJ1-1; the D gene is possibly TRBD1, with 5 bases matching. The sequenced sample consisted of PBMCs. This TCR was sampled from a man aged 50 or older in good health and CMV-seronegative. The sequenced DNA: TGTGCCAGCAGCGCGACGGGGGTAGCCACTGAAGCTTTCTTT. Protein translation: CASSATGVATEAFF.